What follows are 5 T cell receptor beta chains derived from one specimen sequenced in a study of blood T cells in healthy people across ages. The second PCR ran roughly 6 to 11 cycles with a sample-barcoded 5' primer and J-beta primers. TCRdb used MiXCR to reprocess the 5' RACE reads, holding one entry per CDR3 protein. The table shows almost 550,000 distinct CDR3 sequences, with approximately 25% occurring only once. This same sample was also part of a study on T cells of mothers and their children.

The specimen was blood. The source is a boy aged 5-17 years in good health.

This clonotype was observed a few times. The rearrangement uses TRBV12-3 or TRBV12-4 and TRBJ1-2; tentatively, D is TRBD1 (6 bases). The V end was cut by 6 bases, the J end by 8 bases, with 16 bases between. There are 13 residues in the CDR3. The DNA for the CDR3 is TGTGCCAGCAGAAGACAGCTAGGGGGGGGCTACACCTTC. Protein sequence: CASRRQLGGGYTF.

CDR3 nucleotides: TGTGCCAGCAGCCCCCGCCTGGGGGGAGGAGAGACCCAGTACTTC. It encodes CASSPRLGGGETQYF. The chain recombines TRBV7-2 with TRBJ2-5; D might be TRBD2 (6 bases). The CDR3 length is 15 residues. Germline V lookup: CDR1 SGHTA, CDR2 FQGNSA. Between the trimmed V and J ends, which lost 5 bases and 4 bases, there was a span of 17 bases. Drawing the rest from reference TRBV7-2 and TRBJ2-5, the complete variable domain is GAGVSQSPSNKVTEKGKDVELRCDPISGHTALYWYRQSLGQGLEFLIYFQGNSAPDKSGLPSDRFSAERTGGSVSTLTIQRTQQEDSAVYLCASSPRLGGGETQYFGPGTRLLVL.

This clonotype was seen a handful of times. Here the CDR3 DNA reads TGCAGCGTTGAATCGGCAGGGCGCGGGTTATATGGCTACACCTTC. Its protein is CSVESAGRGLYGYTF. The chain joins TRBV29-1 to TRBJ1-2; the D gene is possibly TRBD1 (5 bases). This CDR3 has 15 residues. CDR1 is SQVTM and CDR2 is ANQGSEA in the germline V gene. Between the trimmed V and J ends, which lost 2 bases and 5 bases, there was a span of 18 bases.

This clonotype has just one count. The rearrangement joins TRBV18 to TRBJ2-4; the match to TRBD1 covers 9 bases. From germline, CDR1 is KGHSH and CDR2 LQKENI. This CDR3 contains 15 residues. With V trimmed by 3 bases and J by 5 bases, 5 bases remained unmatched. The CDR3 sequence: CASSPSRTGENIQYF. DNA of the CDR3: TGTGCCAGCTCACCTTCGAGGACAGGGGAAAACATTCAGTACTTC.

This clonotype was counted only a few times. The chain employs TRBV4-3 and TRBJ2-5; D is uncertain. The V end lost 5 bases, the J end lost 7 bases, and 17 bases lay between the germline ends. This CDR3 comprises 14 residues. In germline, CDR1 is LGHNA, CDR2 YSLEER. The CDR3 region is CASSFRLGWRTQYF. The CDR3 DNA is TGCGCCAGCAGCTTCCGATTGGGTTGGCGGACCCAGTACTTC.